Each of the 17 T cell receptor beta chains below was sequenced from the same sample in a study of blood T cell repertoires in COVID-19. Repertoires were generated with immunoSEQ multiplex PCR, while TCRdb's copy carries only in-frame clones and drops some. The repertoire has about 260,000 clones, 88% of them found once; the top ten carry about 0.65%. Sequencing was carried out using peripheral blood. All receptors come from a human donor in a cohort sampled during active COVID-19.

The chain is built from TRBV15 and TRBJ2-2; TRBD1 matches 9 bases. V dropped 1 base and J dropped 5; count of bases not matched to a gene: 2. The CDR3 length is 15 residues. Germline V gene lookup returns CDR1 LNHNV and CDR2 YYDKDF (reference sequence). The CDR3 sequence is CATSRGGQGTGELFF. CDR3 bases: TGTGCCACCAGCAGAGGGGGACAGGGTACCGGGGAGCTGTTTTTT.

This sequence joins TRBV3-1 (or the pseudogene TRBV3-2) and TRBJ1-2, with D uncertain. V was shortened by 1 base and J by 4 bases, with 13 bases between the two germline ends. This CDR3 is 15 amino acids long. Germline V gene sequence: CDR1 LGHDT, CDR2 YNNKEL (reference sequence). CDR3 in DNA: TGTGCCAGCAGCCAAGGACCTCACGGAGGCTATGGCTACACCTTC. It codes for CASSQGPHGGYGYTF.

The chain couples TRBV28 to TRBJ2-6; 7 bases align to TRBD1. The germline CDR1 and CDR2 sequences are MDHEN and SYDVKM. With 9 bases clipped from V and 1 base from J, the junction kept 18 bases outside the gene matches. The CDR3 is 19 residues long. The chain's CDR3 is CARTSHRTGLLSGANVLTF. The CDR3 DNA is TGTGCCAGAACGAGCCATCGGACAGGTCTACTTTCTGGGGCCAACGTCCTGACTTTC.

The J gene is TRBJ1-1, the V gene TRBV7-2; D gene uncertain. This CDR3 is built from 15 residues. Trimming cost V 1 base and J 5 bases, with 14 bases left between them. The germline V gene encodes CDR1 SGHTA and CDR2 FQGNSA. Here the CDR3 reads CASSLGVGRRTEAFF. The CDR3 DNA sequence: TGTGCCAGCAGCTTAGGAGTAGGGAGGCGAACTGAAGCTTTCTTT.

This chain links TRBV3-1 (or the pseudogene TRBV3-2) with TRBJ2-7, with D tentatively TRBD2 (6 bases). Between the trimmed V and J ends, which lost 0 bases and 2 bases, there was a span of 14 bases. The CDR3 consists of 16 residues. Germline values: CDR1 LGHDT, CDR2 YNNKEL (reference sequence). CDR3 DNA sequence: TGTGCCAGCAGCCAAGAGGGACTCCATCATACCTACGAGCAGTACTTC. Translating gives CASSQEGLHHTYEQYF.

This clone was detected only a few times. V is TRBV12-3 or TRBV12-4 and J is TRBJ1-3; D not resolved. The CDR3 spans 12 residues. Trimming stripped 3 bases from V and 2 bases from J, with 2 bases between. CDR3 DNA sequence: TGTGCCAGCAGTTTTACTGGAAACACCATATATTTT. Amino acids: CASSFTGNTIYF.

The chain is built from TRBV14 and TRBJ2-7; 7 bases match TRBD1. This CDR3 spans 15 amino acids. Germline assignment: CDR1 SGHDN and CDR2 FVKESK. Trimming removed 1 base from V and 6 bases from J; junction bases left unmatched: 9. The CDR3 nucleotides are TGTGCCAGCAGCCAAGCGTTAGGGGGCACCTCCGAGCAGTACTTC. Translation gives CASSQALGGTSEQYF.

The rearrangement links TRBV9 to TRBJ2-4; D is ambiguous. There are 15 residues in the CDR3. V was trimmed by 3 bases and J by 0 bases, leaving 10 bases between them. Looked up from germline, CDR1 is SGDLS and CDR2 is YYNGEE. The DNA of the CDR3 is TGTGCCAGCAGCGCCCCCCAGGAAGCCAAAAACATTCAGTACTTC. It codes for CASSAPQEAKNIQYF.

Written as DNA, the CDR3 is TGTGCCAGCAGCGTACCTGGACAGGGAGACACCGGGGAGCTGTTTTTT. Its translation: CASSVPGQGDTGELFF. This chain connects TRBV9 to TRBJ2-2; TRBD1 aligns across 8 bases. Germline V lookup: CDR1 SGDLS, CDR2 YYNGEE. V dropped 1 base and J dropped 3; count of bases not matched to a gene: 5. This CDR3 region has 16 residues.

V and J are TRBV29-1 and TRBJ2-7; TRBD2 agrees at 8 bases. CDR1 and CDR2 from the germline V gene are SQVTM and ANQGSEA. This CDR3 comprises 15 residues. J was trimmed by 1 base and V by 4 bases; bases with no gene match: 9. As DNA, the CDR3 is TGCAGCGTTGTGGCGGGGGGTGCGTTTTCCTACGAGCAGTACTTC. Protein: CSVVAGGAFSYEQYF.

The V call is TRBV30, the J call TRBJ1-2; 9 bases are a match to TRBD1. The V and J ends lost 4 bases and 5 bases, in that order; junction bases with no gene match: 8. The germline CDR1 and CDR2 sequences are GTSNPN and SVGIG (reference sequence). The CDR3 is 14 residues long. The CDR3: CAWIRTGDGYGYTF. DNA for the CDR3: TGTGCCTGGATTCGGACAGGGGACGGGTATGGCTACACCTTC.

This clone was recorded a few times. The chain joins TRBV5-1 to TRBJ1-1; 7 positions match TRBD1. Germline CDR1 is SGHRS and CDR2 is YFSETQ. J lost 1 base, V lost 3 bases, and 3 bases had no gene match. The CDR3 is made up of 14 amino acids. The CDR3 DNA reads as TGCGCCAGCAGCTCGGGACAGCAGAACACTGAAGCTTTCTTT. Translation: CASSSGQQNTEAFF. The full variable domain, with the rest looked up from reference TRBV5-1 and TRBJ1-1, is KAGVTQTPRYLIKTRGQQVTLSCSPISGHRSVSWYQQTPGQGLQFLFEYFSETQRNKGNFPGRFSGRQFSNSRSEMNVSTLELGDSALYLCASSSGQQNTEAFFGQGTRLTVV.

J is TRBJ1-1 and V is TRBV28, with 8 bases aligning to TRBD1. Losses at the gene ends were 5 bases for V and 10 bases for J; bases not matched to a gene: 6. Germline V gene sequence: CDR1 MDHEN, CDR2 SYDVKM. This CDR3 contains 12 residues. CDR3 DNA: TGTGCCAGCAGTCCGGCAGGGGGCGTAGCTTTCTTT. Amino acid sequence: CASSPAGGVAFF.

This clone is a singleton in its sample. This sequence joins TRBV4-3 and TRBJ2-7, with TRBD1 identical over 7 bases. Germline V lookup: CDR1 LGHNA, CDR2 YSLEER. V was pared by 2 bases and J by 3 bases, with 7 bases of the junction left unmatched. The CDR3 loop spans 15 amino acids. The CDR3 coding sequence is TGCGCCAGCAGCCAATTCCACGGACAGGACTACGAGCAGTACTTC. This codes for CASSQFHGQDYEQYF.

J is TRBJ2-7 and V is TRBV18; no firm D call. CDR3 size: 12 residues. Germline V lookup: CDR1 KGHSH, CDR2 LQKENI. The V gene lost 3 bases and the J gene lost 10 bases, with 13 bases spanning the gap. The CDR3 spells CASSPEASAQYF. The DNA for the CDR3 is TGTGCCAGCTCACCCGAGGCGTCAGCCCAGTACTTC.

This chain joins TRBV25-1 and TRBJ1-6; no firm D call. V lost 11 bases and J lost 9, with 8 bases in between. Germline V gene sequence: CDR1 MGHDK, CDR2 SYGVNS. This CDR3 comprises 10 residues. DNA for the CDR3: TGTGCCGCGGGAGGTTCACCCCTCCACTTT. This sequence encodes CAAGGSPLHF.

The chain combines TRBV2 with TRBJ2-5, with TRBD1 matching 7 bases. V shed 6 bases and J 2 bases; nucleotides not matched to a gene: 6. This CDR3 is built from 14 residues. Germline CDR1 reads SNHLY; CDR2 reads FYNNEI. CDR3 residues: CASRARGQQETQYF. CDR3 sequence (DNA): TGTGCCAGCAGGGCCCGGGGACAGCAAGAGACCCAGTACTTC.